These 6 T cell receptor beta chains came from one sample sequenced in a study of PD-L1 blockade in urothelial cancer. Repertoires were generated with immunoSEQ multiplex PCR, while TCRdb's copy carries only in-frame clones and drops some. The top ten hold roughly 0.9% of the sample, which has roughly 76,000 clones, 80% to 95% seen once. Specified time point: peripheral blood 6 weeks after treatment start. The specimen comprised PBMCs, sampled around atezolizumab (anti-PD-L1) treatment. These receptors were obtained from a woman of 80 years or more with urothelial cancer.

V and J are TRBV18 and TRBJ1-1; D is ambiguous. Trimming shortened V by 2 bases and J by 1 base, and 14 bases separated the two germline ends. The CDR3 loop spans 16 amino acids. The germline CDR1 and CDR2 sequences are KGHSH and LQKENI. CDR3 protein: CASSPGVASGNTEAFF. CDR3 bases: TGTGCCAGCTCACCAGGAGTTGCCAGCGGGAACACTGAAGCTTTCTTT.

The V call is TRBV6-1, the J call TRBJ2-1; D is ambiguous. The V end lost 3 bases, the J end lost 0 bases, and 9 bases lay between the germline ends. This CDR3 region has 15 residues. The germline V gene has CDR1 MNHNS and CDR2 SASEGT. CDR3 region: CASSEGRFSYNEQFF. The CDR3 nucleotides read TGTGCCAGCAGTGAGGGCAGGTTCTCCTACAATGAGCAGTTCTTC.

The DNA of the CDR3 is TGCAGCGTTACGGGGGTTGGGGAGACCCAGTACTTC. It codes for CSVTGVGETQYF. The genes are TRBV29-1 and TRBJ2-5; possible D gene TRBD2, 6 bases. CDR1 and CDR2 from the germline V gene are SQVTM and ANQGSEA. The V gene lost 5 bases and the J gene lost 5 bases, with 12 bases spanning the gap. CDR3 length: 12 residues.

The chain carries TRBV27 and TRBJ2-2, with 7 bases lining up with TRBD1. Germline lookup yields CDR1 MNHEY and CDR2 SMNVEV (reference sequence). The CDR3 covers 15 residues. V trimming: 5 bases; J trimming: 6 bases; junction bases outside the gene matches: 9. CDR3 DNA sequence: TGTGCCAGCAGTCCCCGACAGGGAATCTCCGGGGAGCTGTTTTTT. Translated, it gives CASSPRQGISGELFF.

V is TRBV5-1 and J is TRBJ2-2; TRBD2 aligns across 14 bases. The CDR3 spans 16 residues. J was trimmed by 5 bases and V by 4 bases; bases with no gene match: 4. CDR1 and CDR2 (germline): SGHRS, YFSETQ. The CDR3 sequence: CASSRRLAGGTGELFF. The CDR3 nucleotides read TGCGCCAGCAGCCGCCGACTAGCGGGAGGGACCGGGGAGCTGTTTTTT.

CDR3 region: CASSLRASGDYNEQFF. The CDR3 nucleotides read TGTGCCAGCAGCCTCCGTGCGAGCGGAGATTACAATGAGCAGTTCTTC. The J gene is TRBJ2-1, the V gene TRBV7-8; D is possibly TRBD2 (5 bases). CDR3 length: 16 residues. V lost 5 bases and J 4 bases, leaving 18 bases between the germline ends. Germline-derived CDR1 and CDR2 are SGHVS and FQNEAQ.